A selection of T cell receptor beta chains follows, all from one sample in a study of blood T cell repertoires in COVID-19. The assay was immunoSEQ multiplex PCR, and TCRdb's table has in-frame clones only and misses some. This sample carries about 400,000 clones, roughly 86% of them seen once, and the ten largest clones take roughly 2%. The sample consisted of PBMCs or T cells enriched from blood (not recorded which). The receptor source for this set is a woman between 40 and 50 years old with acute COVID-19. CDR3s include the opening cysteine and the closing phenylalanine or tryptophan.

J gene | V gene | CDR3 protein
TRBJ1-4 | TRBV15 | CATSRDRRGNNEKLFF
TRBJ1-1 | TRBV5-1 | CASRGGDGRTTEAFF
TRBJ1-1 | TRBV10-3 | CANRDRENTEAFF
TRBJ2-7 | TRBV6-2/TRBV6-3 | CASSYRGQGSYEQYF
TRBJ2-7 | TRBV25-1 | CASSEFRGSAYEQYF
TRBJ2-2 | TRBV10-1 | CASSGYFGGELFF
TRBJ2-3 | TRBV5-1 | CASSLLPQSAGGSDTQYF
TRBJ2-1 | TRBV3-1/TRBV3-2 | CASSLLQRGDEQFF
TRBJ1-2 | TRBV12-3/TRBV12-4 | CASMTGGGYTF
TRBJ2-3 | TRBV30 | CAWSPRKLGQYF
TRBJ2-3 | TRBV10-2 | CASRRDYLTDTQYF
TRBJ2-3 | TRBV27 | CASSSYGGRDTQYF
TRBJ2-1 | TRBV10-2 | CASSDTNLPSNEQFF
TRBJ1-5 | TRBV6-1 | CASSEKKYRGLSNQPQHF
TRBJ1-3 | TRBV7-9 | CASSLESFLNSGNTIYF
TRBJ1-5 | TRBV24-1 | CATSGQGGQPQHF
TRBJ1-5 | TRBV15 | CATSPEGQGNQPQHF
TRBJ2-7 | TRBV6-4 | CASSDSPGYEQYF
TRBJ2-2 | TRBV5-1 | CASSLVLAGTTGELFF
TRBJ2-2 | TRBV27 | CASSSYPGQGMTGELFF
TRBJ2-3 | TRBV4-2 | CASSQEGRTSTDTQYF
TRBJ1-3 | TRBV5-1 | CASSLTGGNTIYF